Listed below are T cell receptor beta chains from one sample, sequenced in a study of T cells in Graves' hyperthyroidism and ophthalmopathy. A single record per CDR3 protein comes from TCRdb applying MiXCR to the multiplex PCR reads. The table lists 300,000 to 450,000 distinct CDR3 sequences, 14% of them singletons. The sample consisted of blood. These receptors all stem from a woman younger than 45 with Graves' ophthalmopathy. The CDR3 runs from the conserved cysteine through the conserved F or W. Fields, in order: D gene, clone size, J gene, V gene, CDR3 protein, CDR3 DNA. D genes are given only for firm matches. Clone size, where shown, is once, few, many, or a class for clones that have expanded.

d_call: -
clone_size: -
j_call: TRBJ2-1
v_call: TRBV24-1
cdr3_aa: CATTSLQGDKQFF
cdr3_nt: TGTGCCACCACGTCCTTACAGGGAGATAAGCAGTTCTTC

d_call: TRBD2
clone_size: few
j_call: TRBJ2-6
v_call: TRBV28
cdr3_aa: CASSYIGTELWVGGGSGANVLTF
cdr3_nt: TGTGCCAGCAGTTACATCGGGACGGAGCTATGGGTGGGGGGGGGCTCTGGGGCCAACGTCCTGACTTTC

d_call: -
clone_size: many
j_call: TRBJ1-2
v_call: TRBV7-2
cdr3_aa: CASSLAEGLNYGYTF
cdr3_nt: TGTGCCAGCAGCTTAGCGGAAGGACTGAACTATGGCTACACCTTC

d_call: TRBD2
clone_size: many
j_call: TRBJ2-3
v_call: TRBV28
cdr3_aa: CASSPTGGATDTQYF
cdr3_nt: TGTGCCAGCAGTCCTACGGGGGGGGCGACAGATACGCAGTATTTT

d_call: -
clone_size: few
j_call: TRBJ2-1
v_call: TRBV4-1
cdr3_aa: CASSPYWVNEQFF
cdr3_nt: TGCGCCAGCAGCCCCTACTGGGTAAATGAGCAGTTCTTC

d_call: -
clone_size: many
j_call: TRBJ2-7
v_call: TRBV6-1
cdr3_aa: CASSSGSASVEQYF
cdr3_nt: TGTGCCAGCAGTTCCGGGTCGGCCTCTGTCGAGCAGTACTTC

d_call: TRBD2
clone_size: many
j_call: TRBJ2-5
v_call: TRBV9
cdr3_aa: CASSVDPSGGRETQYF
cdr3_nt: TGTGCCAGCAGCGTAGATCCTAGCGGGGGCAGGGAGACCCAGTACTTC

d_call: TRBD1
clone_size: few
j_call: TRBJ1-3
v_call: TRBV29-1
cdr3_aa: CSVEFGQGGNTIYF
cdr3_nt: TGCAGCGTTGAATTCGGACAGGGAGGAAACACCATATATTTT

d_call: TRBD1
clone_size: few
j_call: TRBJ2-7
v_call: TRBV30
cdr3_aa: CASSTDPGGYEQYF
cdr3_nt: TGTGCCAGTAGTACTGACCCAGGGGGCTACGAGCAGTACTTC

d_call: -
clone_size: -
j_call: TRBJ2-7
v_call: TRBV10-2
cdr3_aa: CASSGRTTNTYEQYF
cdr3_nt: TGCGCCAGCAGTGGGCGGACAACAAACACCTACGAGCAGTACTTC

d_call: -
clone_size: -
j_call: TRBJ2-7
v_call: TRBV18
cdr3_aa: CASSPLEGALTYEQYF
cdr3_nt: TGTGCCAGCTCACCATTGGAGGGGGCATTAACCTACGAGCAGTACTTC

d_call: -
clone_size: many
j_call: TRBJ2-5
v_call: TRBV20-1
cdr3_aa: CSASPNGEETQYF
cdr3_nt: TGCAGTGCTAGCCCAAATGGAGAAGAGACCCAGTACTTC

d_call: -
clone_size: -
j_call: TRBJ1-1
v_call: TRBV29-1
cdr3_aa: CSGTWTEAFF
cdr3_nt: TGCAGCGGGACATGGACTGAAGCTTTCTTT

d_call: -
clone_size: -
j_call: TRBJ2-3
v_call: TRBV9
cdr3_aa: CASSTYPSTDTQYF
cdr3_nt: TGTGCCAGCAGCACCTATCCTAGCACAGATACGCAGTATTTT

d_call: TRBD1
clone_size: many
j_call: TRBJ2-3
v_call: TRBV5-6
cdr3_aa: CASSGDRGKTDTQYF
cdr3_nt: TGTGCCAGCAGTGGGGACAGGGGGAAAACAGATACGCAGTATTTT

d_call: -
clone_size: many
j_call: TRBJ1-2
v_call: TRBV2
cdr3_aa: CATQGEVYGYTF
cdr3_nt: TGTGCCACCCAGGGTGAGGTTTATGGCTACACCTTC

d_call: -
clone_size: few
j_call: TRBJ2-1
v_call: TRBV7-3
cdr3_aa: CASSPRPYNEQFF
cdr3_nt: TGTGCCAGCAGTCCCCGCCCCTACAATGAGCAGTTCTTC

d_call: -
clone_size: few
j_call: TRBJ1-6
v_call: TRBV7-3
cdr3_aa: CASSPRGVGPLHF
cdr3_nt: TGTGCCAGCAGCCCACGGGGGGTTGGGCCCCTCCACTTT

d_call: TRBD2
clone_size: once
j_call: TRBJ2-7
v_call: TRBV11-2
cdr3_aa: CASRPLAGGQGEQYF
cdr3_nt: TGTGCCAGCAGACCACTAGCGGGGGGGCAGGGCGAGCAGTACTTC

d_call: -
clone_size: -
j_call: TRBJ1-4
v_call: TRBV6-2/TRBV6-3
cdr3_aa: CASSYVGRVDEKLFF
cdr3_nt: TGTGCCAGCAGTTACGTTGGGCGAGTGGATGAAAAACTGTTTTTT

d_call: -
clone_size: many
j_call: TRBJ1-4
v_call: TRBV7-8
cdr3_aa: CASSSPLGGGTNEKLFF
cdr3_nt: TGTGCCAGCAGCTCCCCCTTGGGCGGGGGAACTAATGAAAAACTGTTTTTT

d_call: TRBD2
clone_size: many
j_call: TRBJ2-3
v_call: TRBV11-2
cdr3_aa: CASSLRAGTSIDTQYF
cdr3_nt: TGTGCCAGCAGCTTACGAGCCGGGACTAGCATAGATACGCAGTATTTT